This TCR beta chain was identified during a study of radiotherapy plus CTLA-4 blockade in lung cancer. Study in general: Disease control was present in 30% to 40% of patients, and objective responses in roughly 17%. General study results and limits: Clones derived from tumor TCRs expanded in blood after radiotherapy plus ipilimumab.

V dropped 2 bases and J dropped 8; count of bases not matched to a gene: 18. Germline-derived CDR1 and CDR2 are SNHLY and FYNNEI. The CDR3 runs 18 residues. Worth noting for this clone: Its matching antigen is unknown.

Sequenced by immunoSEQ multiplex PCR; TCRdb stores in-frame clones only, minus some. The data hold fewer than 65,000 clones, with 84% observed a single time. The material was peripheral blood, obtained from a patient treated with radiotherapy plus ipilimumab. This TCR was recovered from a human donor with non-small cell lung cancer whose response to radiotherapy plus ipilimumab could not be evaluated. The chain is built from TRBV2 and TRBJ2-1, with 7 bases aligning to TRBD2. CDR3 protein: CASSENGEGRGSFDEQFF. In DNA form, the CDR3 reads TGTGCCAGCAGTGAAAATGGTGAGGGGCGCGGGAGTTTTGATGAGCAGTTCTTC. The variable domain in full, with the rest retrieved from reference TRBV2 and TRBJ2-1, is EPEVTQTPSHQVTQMGQEVILRCVPISNHLYFYWYRQILGQKVEFLVSFYNNEISEKSEIFDDQFSVERPDGSNFTLKIRSTKLEDSAMYFCASSENGEGRGSFDEQFFGPGTRLTVL.